The present entry profiles one TCR beta chain with its context. The sample originates from a study of blood T cell repertoires in COVID-19. Overall study: The origin of the acute and convalescent COVID-19 samples was the United States, Italy and Spain. Sources were T cells, B-cell-depleted T cells, or PBMCs; the material itself was cDNA or gDNA.

Measured with immunoSEQ multiplex PCR; TCRdb has only the in-frame clones, and not every one. Found here are tens of thousands of clones, 80% to 95% of them singletons; the top ten hold about 12%. Material for sequencing was peripheral blood. The receptor's source is a human donor in a cohort sampled during active COVID-19.

CDR3 nucleotides: TGTGCCAGTAGTCCGGGGGACAGGGTGGCGACACGCTATGGCTACACCTTC. Protein: CASSPGDRVATRYGYTF. The rearrangement uses TRBV19 and TRBJ1-2; 9 bases align to TRBD1. The CDR3 sequence is 17 residues long. V was clipped by 5 bases and J by 4 bases; unmatched bases: 14. Germline assignment: CDR1 LNHDA and CDR2 SQIVND (reference sequence).